The subject of this entry is one TCR beta chain. CDR1 and CDR2 (germline): KGHSH, LQKENI. The CDR3 consists of 14 residues. V lost 1 base to trimming and J lost 2 bases, with 8 bases between them. Isolation of PBMCs gave at least 7 million cells per sample. The record originates from a study of blood T cells in healthy people across ages. PCR was performed a second time for roughly 7 to 11 cycles using a sample-barcoded 5' primer and a J-beta primer mix. TCRdb reanalysed the 5' RACE reads using MiXCR and keeps one entry per CDR3 protein. The table records hundreds of thousands of distinct CDR3 sequences, roughly a quarter of them present only once. The data also belong to a second study, concerning T cells of mothers and their children.

Sequencing was done on a sample of blood. V usage is TRBV18 and J usage is TRBJ2-5, with D uncertain. This TCR derives from a boy aged 2 to 10 in good health. Written as DNA, the CDR3 is TGTGCCAGCTCACCACTCCCAGGACAAGAGACCCAGTACTTC. Protein: CASSPLPGQETQYF.